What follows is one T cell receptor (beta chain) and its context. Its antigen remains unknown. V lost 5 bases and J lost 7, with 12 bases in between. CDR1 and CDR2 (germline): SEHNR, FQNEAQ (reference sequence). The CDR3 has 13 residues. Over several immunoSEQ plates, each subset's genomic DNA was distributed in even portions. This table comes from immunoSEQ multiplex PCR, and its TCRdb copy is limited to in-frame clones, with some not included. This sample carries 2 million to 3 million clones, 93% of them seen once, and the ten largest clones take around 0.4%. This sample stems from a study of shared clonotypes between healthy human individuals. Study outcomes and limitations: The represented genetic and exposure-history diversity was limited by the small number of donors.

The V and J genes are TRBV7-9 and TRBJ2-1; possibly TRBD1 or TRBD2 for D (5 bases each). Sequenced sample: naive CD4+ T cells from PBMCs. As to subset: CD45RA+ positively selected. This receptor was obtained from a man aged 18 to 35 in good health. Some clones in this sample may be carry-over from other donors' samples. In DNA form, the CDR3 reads TGTGCCAGCAGCCTTCAATGGGGGAATGAGCAGTTCTTC. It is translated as CASSLQWGNEQFF.